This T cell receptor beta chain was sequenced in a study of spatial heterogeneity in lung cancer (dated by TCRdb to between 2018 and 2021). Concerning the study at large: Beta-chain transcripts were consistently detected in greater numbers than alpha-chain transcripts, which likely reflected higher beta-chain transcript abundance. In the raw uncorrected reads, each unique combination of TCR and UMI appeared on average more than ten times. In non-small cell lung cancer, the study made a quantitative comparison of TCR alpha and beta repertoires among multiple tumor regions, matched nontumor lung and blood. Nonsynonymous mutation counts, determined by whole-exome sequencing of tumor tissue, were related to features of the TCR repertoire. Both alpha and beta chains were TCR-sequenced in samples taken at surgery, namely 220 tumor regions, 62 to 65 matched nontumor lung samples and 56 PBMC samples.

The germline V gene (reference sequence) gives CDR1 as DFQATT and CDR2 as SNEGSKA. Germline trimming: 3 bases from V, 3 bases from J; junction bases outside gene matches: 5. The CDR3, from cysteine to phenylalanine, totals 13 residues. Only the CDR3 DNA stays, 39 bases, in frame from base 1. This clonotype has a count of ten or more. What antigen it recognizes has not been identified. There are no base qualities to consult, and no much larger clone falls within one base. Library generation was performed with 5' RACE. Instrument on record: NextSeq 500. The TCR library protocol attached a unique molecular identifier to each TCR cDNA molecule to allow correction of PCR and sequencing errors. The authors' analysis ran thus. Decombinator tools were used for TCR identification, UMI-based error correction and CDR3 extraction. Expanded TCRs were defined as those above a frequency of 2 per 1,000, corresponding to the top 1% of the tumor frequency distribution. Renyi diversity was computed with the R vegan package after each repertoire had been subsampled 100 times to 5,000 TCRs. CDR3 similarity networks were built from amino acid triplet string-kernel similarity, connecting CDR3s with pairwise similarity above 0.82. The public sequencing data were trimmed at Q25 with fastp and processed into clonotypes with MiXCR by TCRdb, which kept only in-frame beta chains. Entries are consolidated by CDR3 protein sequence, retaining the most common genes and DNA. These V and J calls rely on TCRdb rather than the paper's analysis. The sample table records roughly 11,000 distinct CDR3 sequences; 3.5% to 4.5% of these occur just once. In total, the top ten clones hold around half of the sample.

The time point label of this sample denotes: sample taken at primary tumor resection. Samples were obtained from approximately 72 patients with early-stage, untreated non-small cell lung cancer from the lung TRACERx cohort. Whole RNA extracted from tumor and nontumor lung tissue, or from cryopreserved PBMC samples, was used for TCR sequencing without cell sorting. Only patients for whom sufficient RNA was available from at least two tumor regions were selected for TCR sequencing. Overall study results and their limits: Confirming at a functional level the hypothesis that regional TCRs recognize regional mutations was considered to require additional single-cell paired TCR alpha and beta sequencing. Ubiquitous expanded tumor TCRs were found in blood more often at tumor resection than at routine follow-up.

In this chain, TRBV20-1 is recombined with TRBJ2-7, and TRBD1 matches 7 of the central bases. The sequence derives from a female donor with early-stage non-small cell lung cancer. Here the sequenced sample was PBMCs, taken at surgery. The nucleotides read TGCAGTGCTAGGGGACAGCGGAACTACGAGCAGTACTTC. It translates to CSARGQRNYEQYF.